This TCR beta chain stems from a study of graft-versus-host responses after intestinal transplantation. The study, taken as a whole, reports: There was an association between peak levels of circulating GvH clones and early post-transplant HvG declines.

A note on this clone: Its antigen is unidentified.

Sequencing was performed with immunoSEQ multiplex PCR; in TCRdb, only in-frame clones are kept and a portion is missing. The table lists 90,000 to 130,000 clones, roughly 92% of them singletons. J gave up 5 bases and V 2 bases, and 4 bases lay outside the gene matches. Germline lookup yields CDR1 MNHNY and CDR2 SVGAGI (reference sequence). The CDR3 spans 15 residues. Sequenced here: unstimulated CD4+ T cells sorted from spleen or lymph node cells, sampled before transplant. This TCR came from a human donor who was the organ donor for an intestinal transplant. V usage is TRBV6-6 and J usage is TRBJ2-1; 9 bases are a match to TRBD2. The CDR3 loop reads CASSYAGTSNNEQFF. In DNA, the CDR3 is TGTGCCAGCAGTTACGCCGGGACTAGCAACAATGAGCAGTTCTTC.